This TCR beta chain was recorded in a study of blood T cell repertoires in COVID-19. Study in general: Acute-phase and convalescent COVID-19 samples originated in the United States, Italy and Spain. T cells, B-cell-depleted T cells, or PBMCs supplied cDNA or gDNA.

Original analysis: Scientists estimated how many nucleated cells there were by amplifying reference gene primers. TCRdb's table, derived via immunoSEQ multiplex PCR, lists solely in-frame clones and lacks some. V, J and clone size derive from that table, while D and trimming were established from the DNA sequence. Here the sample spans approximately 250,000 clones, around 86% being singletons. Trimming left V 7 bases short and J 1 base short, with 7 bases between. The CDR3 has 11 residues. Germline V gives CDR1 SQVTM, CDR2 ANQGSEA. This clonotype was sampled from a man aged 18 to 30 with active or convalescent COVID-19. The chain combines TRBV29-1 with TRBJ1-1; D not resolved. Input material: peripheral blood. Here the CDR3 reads CSGGGNTEAFF. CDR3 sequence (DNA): TGCAGCGGAGGTGGGAACACTGAAGCTTTCTTT.